Below are 30 T cell receptor beta chains sequenced from a single sample in a study of identifying expanded T cells in peripheral blood. Method: immunoSEQ multiplex PCR; TCRdb's copy keeps in-frame clones and lacks some. The sample has about 98,000 clones; around 88% are singletons. The sequencing sample was made of blood. All receptors derive from a person aged 18-70 years in good health.

This rearrangement joins TRBV18 to TRBJ1-4; D remains unclear. Germline CDR1 KGHSH, CDR2 LQKENI. V was shortened by 5 bases and J by 5 bases, with 6 bases between the two germline ends. The CDR3 length is 12 residues. CDR3 in amino acids: CASSGGNEKLFF. CDR3 DNA sequence: TGTGCCAGCTCAGGAGGGAATGAAAAACTGTTTTTT.

This chain uses TRBV9 with TRBJ2-2, with TRBD2 matching 8 bases. This CDR3 is built from 16 residues. After removal of 0 bases from V and 5 bases from J, the junction contained 6 bases not matched to a gene. Germline V gives CDR1 SGDLS, CDR2 YYNGEE. CDR3 DNA sequence: TGTGCCAGCAGCGTAGACGGTAGCGGGGTGACCGGGGAGCTGTTTTTT. Translating gives CASSVDGSGVTGELFF.

The chain employs TRBV29-1 and TRBJ1-3, with a weak D call TRBD1 (5 bases). CDR3 length equals 13 residues. Germline lookup yields CDR1 SQVTM and CDR2 ANQGSEA. Trimming pared 4 bases from V and 0 bases from J, leaving 7 bases between. The CDR3 protein is CSVGQSSGNTIYF. In DNA form, the CDR3 reads TGCAGCGTTGGACAGTCCTCTGGAAACACCATATATTTT.

This sequence joins TRBV15 and TRBJ1-1; D is unclear. The CDR3 is 13 amino acids. V lost 8 bases and J lost 2, with 12 bases in between. Germline CDR1 LNHNV, CDR2 YYDKDF (reference sequence). CDR3 residues: CATGQRLNTEAFF. The CDR3 DNA is TGTGCCACCGGTCAGAGATTAAACACTGAAGCTTTCTTT.

The gene calls are TRBV7-2 and TRBJ2-7, with D perhaps TRBD1 or TRBD2 (5 bases each). Trimming stripped 3 bases from V and 6 bases from J, with 12 bases between. From germline, CDR1 is SGHTA and CDR2 FQGNSA. The CDR3 contains 13 residues. DNA of the CDR3: TGTGCCAGCAGCTTGGGTGGGGGTACCGAGCAGTACTTC. Translated: CASSLGGGTEQYF.

The J gene is TRBJ2-3, the V gene TRBV7-2, with D perhaps TRBD2 (5 bases). The CDR3 loop spans 14 amino acids. The V end lost 3 bases, the J end lost 0 bases, and 7 bases lay between the germline ends. Germline CDR1 and CDR2: SGHTA and FQGNSA. The DNA of the CDR3 is TGTGCCAGCAGCTTTGGACTCAGCACAGATACGCAGTATTTT. Its translation is CASSFGLSTDTQYF.

The CDR3 coding sequence is TGTGCCAGCAGCGTGGACCTAGGGGGGACTAATGAAAAACTGTTTTTT. It is translated as CASSVDLGGTNEKLFF. V gene TRBV9 combines with J gene TRBJ1-4, with D possibly being TRBD1 (6 bases). The germline V gene has CDR1 SGDLS and CDR2 YYNGEE. The V end was cut by 2 bases, the J end by 2 bases, with 13 bases between. The CDR3 contains 16 residues.

Worth noting for this clone: Other DNA sequences in the sample encode the same CDR3. The V call is TRBV27, the J call TRBJ1-5; D possibly corresponds to TRBD1 (5 bases). Trimming shortened V by 3 bases and J by 0 bases, and 9 bases separated the two germline ends. The CDR3 extends over 15 amino acids. The germline V gene encodes CDR1 MNHEY and CDR2 SMNVEV (reference sequence). The CDR3 region has the DNA TGTGCCAGCAGTTTCAGGGCGTATAGCAATCAGCCCCAGCATTTT. Encoded protein: CASSFRAYSNQPQHF.

CDR3 residues: CASSTTGMNTEAFF. In DNA, the CDR3 is TGTGCCAGCAGTACGACAGGGATGAACACTGAAGCTTTCTTT. The rearrangement uses TRBV28 and TRBJ1-1; 7 nucleotides line up with TRBD1. V lost 5 bases to trimming and J lost 0 bases; unmatched junction nucleotides: 3. The CDR3 sequence is 14 residues long. Germline V lookup: CDR1 MDHEN, CDR2 SYDVKM.

The chain is built from TRBV10-1 and TRBJ2-7; 7 bases agree with TRBD2. CDR3 size: 14 residues. The germline gives CDR1 WNHNN, CDR2 SYGVQD (reference sequence). Trimming cost V 4 bases and J 7 bases; bases outside gene matches: 10. The CDR3 bases are TGCGCCAGCAGTGCGGGGGGACTTGAGGAGGAGCAGTACTTC. Translating it yields CASSAGGLEEEQYF.

The V and J genes are TRBV28 and TRBJ2-7; tentative D call: TRBD1 (5 bases). Germline CDR1 reads MDHEN; CDR2 reads SYDVKM. Trimming cost V 7 bases and J 3 bases, with 19 bases left between them. This CDR3 has 15 amino acids. CDR3 bases: TGTGCCAGCACCGACCCGGCTAGGGGATTCTACGAGCAGTACTTC. It codes for CASTDPARGFYEQYF.

This clone was picked up a small number of times. The chain is built from TRBV4-1 and TRBJ2-1; D is undetermined. CDR3 length equals 14 residues. Deletions cut 2 bases from V and 4 bases from J, with 9 bases between. Per the germline V gene, CDR1 is MGHRA and CDR2 is YSYEKL. The chain's CDR3 is CASSQPSDYNEQFF. The CDR3 DNA is TGCGCCAGCAGCCAACCCTCGGATTACAATGAGCAGTTCTTC.

The chain uses TRBV2 and TRBJ2-1, with D maybe TRBD2 (5 bases). The CDR3 has 17 residues. Trimming stripped 0 bases from V and 2 bases from J, with 14 bases between. Germline V gene data show CDR1 as SNHLY and CDR2 as FYNNEI. The CDR3 spells CASSEASGSITYNEQFF. For the CDR3, the DNA is TGTGCCAGCAGTGAAGCATCGGGGTCCATCACCTACAATGAGCAGTTCTTC.

Concerning this clone itself: The junction departs from germline at one end; a sequencing error may be responsible. This sequence joins TRBV19 and TRBJ2-1, with D perhaps TRBD1 (6 bases). The CDR3 has 12 amino acids. The germline V gene encodes CDR1 LNHDA and CDR2 SQIVND (reference sequence). The CDR3 reads CASRPRDNEQFF. DNA for the CDR3: TGTGCCAGTAGGCCCCGGGACAACGAGCAGTTCTTC.

This chain connects TRBV5-1 to TRBJ2-5; D is unresolved. The ends were cut back, 0 bases at V and 5 bases at J, with 14 bases in the middle. The CDR3 sequence is 15 residues long. Germline-derived CDR1 and CDR2 are SGHRS and YFSETQ. The CDR3 region is CASSLVGNPGETQYF. CDR3 coding DNA: TGCGCCAGCAGCTTGGTGGGGAACCCCGGGGAGACCCAGTACTTC.

The genes are TRBV7-3 and TRBJ2-3, with TRBD2 matching over 9 bases. From germline, CDR1 is SGHTA and CDR2 FQGTGA. The CDR3 has 16 residues. Trimming took 3 bases from V and 6 from J; bases not matched to a gene: 10. CDR3 loop: CASSFASGTSGDTQYF. CDR3 sequence (DNA): TGTGCCAGCAGCTTCGCTAGCGGGACTTCTGGGGATACGCAGTATTTT. Based on the CDR3 plus reference TRBV7-3 and TRBJ2-3, the full variable domain is GAGVSQTPSNKVTEKGKYVELRCDPISGHTALYWYRQSLGQGPEFLIYFQGTGAADDSGLPNDRFFAVRPEGSVSTLKIQRTERGDSAVYLCASSFASGTSGDTQYFGPGTRLTVL.

The chain couples TRBV5-1 to TRBJ2-7; D is possibly TRBD1 (5 bases). The V and J ends lost 0 bases and 6 bases respectively, with 10 bases between them. Germline V gene data show CDR1 as SGHRS and CDR2 as YFSETQ. The CDR3 sequence is 13 residues long. The CDR3 reads CASSLEVGAEQYF. In nucleotides, the CDR3 is TGCGCCAGCAGCTTGGAAGTAGGGGCCGAGCAGTACTTC.

In DNA, the CDR3 is TGCGCCAGCAGCCAAGAATACCGGGACAGGACAAATTACGAGCAGTACTTC. This encodes CASSQEYRDRTNYEQYF. The chain has TRBV4-1 and TRBJ2-7, with 8 bases fitting TRBD1. This CDR3 is 17 amino acids long. V lost 0 bases, J lost 4 bases, and 11 bases stayed unmatched. Germline CDR1 is MGHRA and CDR2 is YSYEKL.

This clone came up a few times. V usage is TRBV6-5 and J usage is TRBJ2-2, with D uncertain. Germline-derived CDR1 and CDR2 are MNHEY and SVGAGI. The CDR3 sequence is 16 residues long. Trimming took off 0 bases at V and 0 bases at J, with 8 bases between the two ends. DNA for the CDR3: TGTGCCAGCAGTTACTCGCGGCGTACGAACACCGGGGAGCTGTTTTTT. This translates into CASSYSRRTNTGELFF.

V is TRBV30 and J is TRBJ1-5; weak D call: TRBD1 (5 bases). The V and J ends lost 0 bases and 3 bases respectively, with 9 bases between them. This CDR3 region has 14 residues. In germline, CDR1 is GTSNPN, CDR2 SVGIG (reference sequence). CDR3: CAWSVGRNNQPQHF. The CDR3 DNA reads as TGTGCCTGGAGTGTGGGACGGAACAATCAGCCCCAGCATTTT.

The chain carries TRBV7-9 and TRBJ2-2; D perhaps matches TRBD2 (5 bases). This CDR3 contains 14 residues. The V end lost 3 bases, the J end lost 8 bases, and 13 bases lay between the germline ends. The germline gives CDR1 SEHNR, CDR2 FQNEAQ (reference sequence). CDR3 DNA: TGTGCCAGCAGCTTTGAGAGGGAAGGAGGGGAGCTGTTTTTT. It encodes CASSFEREGGELFF.

V is TRBV11-2 and J is TRBJ1-1; no clear D gene. The CDR3 extends over 12 amino acids. CDR1 SGHAT and CDR2 FQNNGV come from the germline V gene. Trimming left V 3 bases short and J 11 bases short, with 13 bases between. The CDR3 sequence is CASSFQGIEAFF. The CDR3 bases are TGTGCCAGCAGCTTTCAAGGAATAGAGGCTTTCTTT.

This clone was observed a single time. This chain links TRBV9 with TRBJ2-6; tentatively, D is TRBD1 or TRBD2 (6 bases each). This CDR3 is 15 amino acids long. V dropped 4 bases and J dropped 2 bases, with 10 bases sitting between them. CDR1 SGDLS and CDR2 YYNGEE come from the germline V gene. CDR3 amino acids: CASSSGGAGANVLTF. DNA for the CDR3: TGTGCCAGCAGCTCCGGGGGCGCTGGGGCCAACGTCCTGACTTTC.

The rearrangement uses TRBV6-5 and TRBJ2-1; 9 bases agree with TRBD1. The V gene end was trimmed by 7 bases and the J gene end by 5 bases; junction bases not matched to a gene: 9. Looked up from germline, CDR1 is MNHEY and CDR2 is SVGAGI. This CDR3 contains 15 residues. CDR3 amino acids: CASNSPGQGNNEQFF. For the CDR3, the DNA is TGTGCCAGCAACTCCCCGGGACAGGGTAACAATGAGCAGTTCTTC.

The chain combines TRBV5-1 with TRBJ2-3, with TRBD2 as a possible D gene (6 bases). Germline V gene data show CDR1 as SGHRS and CDR2 as YFSETQ. Trimming removed 5 bases from V and 5 bases from J, with 12 bases in between. The CDR3 runs 13 residues. The CDR3 region is CASRGEVRDTQYF. DNA for the CDR3: TGCGCCAGCAGAGGGGAGGTTCGAGATACGCAGTATTTT.

V usage is TRBV28 and J usage is TRBJ2-7; no firm D call. The CDR3 length is 13 residues. The germline V and J ends were trimmed by 5 bases and 3 bases, with 11 bases remaining between them. Per germline, CDR1 MDHEN and CDR2 SYDVKM. CDR3 nucleotides: TGTGCCAGCAGTAGAGTTGGGCTCTACGAGCAGTACTTC. This gives the protein CASSRVGLYEQYF.

The CDR3 loop reads CASSLQGYTDTQYF. CDR3 in DNA: TGCGCCAGCAGCTTGCAGGGTTACACAGATACGCAGTATTTT. This chain links TRBV5-1 with TRBJ2-3; D might be TRBD1 (5 bases). V was clipped by 1 base and J by 2 bases, with 8 bases between them. The CDR3 sequence is 14 residues long. Per germline, CDR1 SGHRS and CDR2 YFSETQ.

The chain is built from TRBV4-3 and TRBJ2-2; D is perhaps TRBD1 (5 bases). The V gene's germline CDR1 is LGHNA and CDR2 YSLEER. Trimming stripped 6 bases from V and 0 bases from J, with 14 bases between. The CDR3 sequence is 16 residues long. CDR3: CASRSDRPTNTGELFF. Here the CDR3 DNA reads TGCGCCAGCAGGTCAGACAGACCGACGAACACCGGGGAGCTGTTTTTT.

This chain links TRBV15 with TRBJ2-7; D assignment may be TRBD1 or TRBD2 (6 bases each). V was cut by 0 bases and J by 4 bases, with 10 bases left in between. Germline values: CDR1 LNHNV, CDR2 YYDKDF (reference sequence). CDR3 length: 14 residues. This CDR3 reads CATSRDRGRYEQYF. The CDR3 nucleotides are TGTGCCACCAGCAGAGATCGGGGGCGATACGAGCAGTACTTC.

J is TRBJ2-1 and V is TRBV7-2, with D hard to call. V was cut by 1 base and J by 9 bases, with 10 bases left in between. Germline lookup yields CDR1 SGHTA and CDR2 FQGNSA. CDR3 size: 13 residues. The CDR3 coding sequence is TGTGCCAGCAGCTTAGGGGGTCCCACTGAGCAGTTCTTC. It translates to CASSLGGPTEQFF.